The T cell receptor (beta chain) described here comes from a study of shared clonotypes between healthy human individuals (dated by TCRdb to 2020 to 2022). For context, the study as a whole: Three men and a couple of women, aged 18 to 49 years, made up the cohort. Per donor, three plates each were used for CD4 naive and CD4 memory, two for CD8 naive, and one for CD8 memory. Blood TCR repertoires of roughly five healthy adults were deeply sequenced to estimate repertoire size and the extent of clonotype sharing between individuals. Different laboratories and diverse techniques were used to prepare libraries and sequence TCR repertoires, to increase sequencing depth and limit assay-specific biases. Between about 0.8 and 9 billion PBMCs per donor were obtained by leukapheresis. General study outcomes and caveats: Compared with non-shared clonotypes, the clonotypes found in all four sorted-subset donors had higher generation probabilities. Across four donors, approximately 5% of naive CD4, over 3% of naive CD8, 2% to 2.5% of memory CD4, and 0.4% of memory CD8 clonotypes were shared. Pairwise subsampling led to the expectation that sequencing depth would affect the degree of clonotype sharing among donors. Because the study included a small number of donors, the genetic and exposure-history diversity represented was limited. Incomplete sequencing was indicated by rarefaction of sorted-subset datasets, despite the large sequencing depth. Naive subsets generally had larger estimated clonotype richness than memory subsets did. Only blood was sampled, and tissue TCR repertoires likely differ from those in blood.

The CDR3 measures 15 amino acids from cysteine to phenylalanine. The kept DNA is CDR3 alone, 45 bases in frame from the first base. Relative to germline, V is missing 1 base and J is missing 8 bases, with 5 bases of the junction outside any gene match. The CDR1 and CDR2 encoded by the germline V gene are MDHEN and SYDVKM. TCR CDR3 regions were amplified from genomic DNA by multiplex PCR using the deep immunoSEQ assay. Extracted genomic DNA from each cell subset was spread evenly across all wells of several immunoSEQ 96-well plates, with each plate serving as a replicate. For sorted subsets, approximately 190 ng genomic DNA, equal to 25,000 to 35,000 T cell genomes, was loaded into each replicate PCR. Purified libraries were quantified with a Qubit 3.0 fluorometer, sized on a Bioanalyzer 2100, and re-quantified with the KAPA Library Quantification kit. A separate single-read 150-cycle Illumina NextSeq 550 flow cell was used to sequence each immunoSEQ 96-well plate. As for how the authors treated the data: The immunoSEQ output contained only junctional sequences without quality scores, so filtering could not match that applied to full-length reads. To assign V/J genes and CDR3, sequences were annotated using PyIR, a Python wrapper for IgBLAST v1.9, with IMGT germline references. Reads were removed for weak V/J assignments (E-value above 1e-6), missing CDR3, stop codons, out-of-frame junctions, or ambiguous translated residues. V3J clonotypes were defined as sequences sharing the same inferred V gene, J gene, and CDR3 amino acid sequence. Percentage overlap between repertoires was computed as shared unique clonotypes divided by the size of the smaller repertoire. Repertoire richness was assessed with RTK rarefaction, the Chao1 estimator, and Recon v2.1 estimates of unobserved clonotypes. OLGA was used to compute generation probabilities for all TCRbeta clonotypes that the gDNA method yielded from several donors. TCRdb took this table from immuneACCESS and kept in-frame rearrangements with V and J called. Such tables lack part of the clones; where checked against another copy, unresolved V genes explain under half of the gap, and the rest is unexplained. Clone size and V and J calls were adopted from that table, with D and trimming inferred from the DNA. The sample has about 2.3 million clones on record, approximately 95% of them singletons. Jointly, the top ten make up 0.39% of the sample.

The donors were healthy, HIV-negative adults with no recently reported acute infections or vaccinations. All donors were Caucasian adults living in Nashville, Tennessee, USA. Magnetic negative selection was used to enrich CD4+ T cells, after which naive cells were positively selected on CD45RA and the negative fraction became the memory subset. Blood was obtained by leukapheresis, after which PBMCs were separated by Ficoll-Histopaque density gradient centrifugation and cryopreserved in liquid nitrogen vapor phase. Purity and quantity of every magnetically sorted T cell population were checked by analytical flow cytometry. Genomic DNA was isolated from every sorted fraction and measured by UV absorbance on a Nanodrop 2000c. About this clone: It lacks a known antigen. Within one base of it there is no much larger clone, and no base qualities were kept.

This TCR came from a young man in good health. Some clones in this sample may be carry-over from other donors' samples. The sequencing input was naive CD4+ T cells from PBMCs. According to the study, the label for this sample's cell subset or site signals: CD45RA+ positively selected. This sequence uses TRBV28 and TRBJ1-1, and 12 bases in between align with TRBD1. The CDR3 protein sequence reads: CASSLLGTGGGEAFF. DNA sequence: TGTGCCAGCAGTTTATTGGGGACAGGGGGCGGAGAAGCTTTCTTT.